Shown below are 15 T cell receptor beta chains from a single sample sequenced in a study of long-term antiretroviral therapy in people with HIV. Sequencing used immunoSEQ v3.0 at survey level. Libraries were prepared by immunoSEQ multiplex PCR; TCRdb keeps only in-frame clonotypes and omits some of them. This sample has over 25,000 clones, with roughly 96% found just once. The starting material was unsorted PBMCs, obtained roughly 6.4 years after starting antiretroviral therapy. These receptors were collected from a man aged 25-45 years with HIV.

The chain carries TRBV5-4 and TRBJ1-2; 7 bases match TRBD1. CDR3 size: 14 residues. With 6 bases clipped from V and 4 bases from J, the junction kept 9 bases outside the gene matches. In germline, CDR1 is SGHNT, CDR2 YYREEE (reference sequence). CDR3 sequence reads: CASTPGTALYGYTF. The CDR3 region has the DNA TGTGCCAGCACCCCCGGGACAGCCCTCTATGGCTACACCTTC.

V is TRBV11-2 and J is TRBJ1-1; TRBD1 might be the D (6 bases). CDR3 size: 15 residues. With 4 bases removed from V and 0 bases from J, the gap between germline ends came to 12 bases. Germline V gene lookup returns CDR1 SGHAT and CDR2 FQNNGV. CDR3 sequence: CASSYGGRLNTEAFF. CDR3 nucleotides: TGTGCCAGCAGCTATGGGGGCAGACTGAACACTGAAGCTTTCTTT.

The rearrangement uses TRBV5-4 and TRBJ2-4, with 7 bases fitting TRBD1. This CDR3 contains 15 residues. In germline, CDR1 is SGHNT, CDR2 YYREEE (reference sequence). The ends lost 4 bases at V and 0 bases at J; junction bases unmatched: 4. The CDR3 reads CASSPTGEAKNIQYF. CDR3 bases: TGTGCCAGCAGCCCAACAGGGGAAGCCAAAAACATTCAGTACTTC.

CDR3 residues: CASSYDIFNYGYTF. The CDR3 DNA reads as TGTGCCAGCAGTTACGATATCTTTAACTATGGCTACACCTTC. The chain combines TRBV6-5 with TRBJ1-2; D not certain. This CDR3 contains 14 residues. The germline V and J ends were trimmed by 2 bases and 1 base, with 8 bases remaining between them. The germline V gene has CDR1 MNHEY and CDR2 SVGAGI.

The chain uses TRBV2 and TRBJ1-2; unclear D gene. Per germline, CDR1 SNHLY and CDR2 FYNNEI. V lost 6 bases to trimming and J lost 2 bases, with 7 bases between them. The length of the CDR3 is 12 residues. The CDR3 nucleotides read TGTGCCAGCAGCCAGCCAAACTATGGCTACACCTTC. Translating gives CASSQPNYGYTF. Variable domain in full (rest from reference TRBV2 and TRBJ1-2): EPEVTQTPSHQVTQMGQEVILRCVPISNHLYFYWYRQILGQKVEFLVSFYNNEISEKSEIFDDQFSVERPDGSNFTLKIRSTKLEDSAMYFCASSQPNYGYTFGSGTRLTVV.

V usage is TRBV2 and J usage is TRBJ2-2; 7 bases are a match to TRBD2. Germline V CDR1 and CDR2: SNHLY, FYNNEI. The CDR3 sequence is 15 residues long. V was clipped by 4 bases and J by 5 bases; unmatched bases: 7. The CDR3 region is CASSARGSGTGELFF. The CDR3 nucleotides are TGTGCCAGCAGTGCTCGCGGGAGTGGGACCGGGGAGCTGTTTTTT.

The CDR3 nucleotides are TGTGCCAGCAGCGTTCTACACCGGGCGGGGTACAATGAGCAGTTCTTC. Residues: CASSVLHRAGYNEQFF. This chain uses TRBV9 with TRBJ2-1, with a possible D match to TRBD2 (6 bases). V lost 2 bases, J lost 4 bases, and 16 bases lay in between. The CDR3 loop spans 16 amino acids. Germline CDR1 is SGDLS and CDR2 is YYNGEE.

This chain links TRBV29-1 with TRBJ2-7; TRBD2 is a possible D gene (6 bases). CDR1 SQVTM and CDR2 ANQGSEA come from the germline V gene. The CDR3 length is 14 residues. Trimming shortened V by 1 base and J by 1 base, and 11 bases separated the two germline ends. CDR3 DNA sequence: TGCAGCGTTGAAGTGGCAGGGAGGTCCTACGAGCAGTACTTC. It specifies CSVEVAGRSYEQYF.

The DNA for the CDR3 is TGTGCCAGCAGTTACGGGGGGGCGGGGGATGGCTACACCTTC. It codes for CASSYGGAGDGYTF. The rearrangement uses TRBV6-6 and TRBJ1-2; TRBD1 might be the D (6 bases). Looked up from germline, CDR1 is MNHNY and CDR2 is SVGAGI (reference sequence). The CDR3 runs 14 residues. Trimming shortened V by 2 bases and J by 6 bases, and 13 bases separated the two germline ends.

The chain is built from TRBV7-3 and TRBJ2-1; 9 bases are shared with TRBD2. With 7 bases clipped from V and 7 bases from J, the junction kept 14 bases outside the gene matches. This CDR3 has 16 residues. Germline-derived CDR1 and CDR2 are SGHTA and FQGTGA. The CDR3: CASTVDGLSGGNEQFF. DNA of the CDR3: TGTGCCAGCACAGTTGACGGCCTAAGCGGGGGGAATGAGCAGTTCTTC.

The chain carries TRBV5-5 and TRBJ1-3; the match to TRBD1 covers 8 bases. J lost 2 bases, V lost 4 bases, and 8 bases had no gene match. The CDR3 extends over 16 amino acids. Per germline, CDR1 SGHKS and CDR2 YYEKEE (reference sequence). CDR3 sequence: CASSGGTGGPGNTIYF. CDR3 sequence (DNA): TGTGCCAGCAGCGGGGGGACAGGAGGACCTGGAAACACCATATATTTT. The full variable domain, its missing parts supplied by reference TRBV5-5 and TRBJ1-3, is DAGVTQSPTHLIKTRGQQVTLRCSPISGHKSVSWYQQVLGQGPQFIFQYYEKEERGRGNFPDRFSARQFPNYSSELNVNALLLGDSALYLCASSGGTGGPGNTIYFGEGSWLTVV.

J is TRBJ1-6 and V is TRBV7-9; no clear D. Trimming shortened V by 7 bases and J by 7 bases, and 11 bases separated the two germline ends. The germline V gene encodes CDR1 SEHNR and CDR2 FQNEAQ (reference sequence). There are 13 residues in the CDR3. Here the CDR3 DNA reads TGTGCCAGCATGGAGGACGGGAATTCACCCCTCCACTTT. Translation: CASMEDGNSPLHF.

V and J are TRBV7-2 and TRBJ2-7; unclear D gene. Germline loops: CDR1 SGHTA, CDR2 FQGNSA. V dropped 1 base and J dropped 2 bases, with 15 bases sitting between them. CDR3 size: 16 residues. This CDR3 is CASSLGGNPRAYEQYF. For the CDR3, the DNA is TGTGCCAGCAGCTTAGGGGGTAACCCCCGAGCCTACGAGCAGTACTTC.

V gene TRBV7-3 combines with J gene TRBJ2-3, with 9 positions matching TRBD2. The J segment lost 6 bases and the V segment lost 1 base, leaving 8 bases of the junction unmatched. Germline CDR1 is SGHTA and CDR2 is FQGTGA. This CDR3 spans 16 amino acids. CDR3 residues: CASSLNGRGGFDTQYF. The CDR3, as DNA: TGTGCCAGCAGCTTAAATGGGCGGGGGGGCTTTGATACGCAGTATTTT. The variable domain in full, completed from reference TRBV7-3 and TRBJ2-3, reads GAGVSQTPSNKVTEKGKYVELRCDPISGHTALYWYRQSLGQGPEFLIYFQGTGAADDSGLPNDRFFAVRPEGSVSTLKIQRTERGDSAVYLCASSLNGRGGFDTQYFGPGTRLTVL.

The chain joins TRBV5-6 to TRBJ2-7; the match to TRBD1 covers 12 bases. V was pared by 4 bases and J by 6 bases, with 5 bases of the junction left unmatched. The CDR3 extends over 14 amino acids. Looked up from germline, CDR1 is SGHDT and CDR2 is YYEEEE. The CDR3 region is CASSPGQGAREQYF. The CDR3 nucleotides read TGTGCCAGCAGCCCGGGACAGGGGGCGCGCGAGCAGTACTTC.